Following are 20 T cell receptor beta chains from one sample sequenced in a study of identical twins. Via MiXCR, TCRdb re-called the 5' RACE reads, giving one row per CDR3 protein. The sample records a few hundred thousand distinct CDR3 sequences, around 8.3% being singletons. This same sample was also taken into another study, of yellow fever vaccine responses in identical twins.

Source material: CD8+ T cells sorted from blood. These receptors all come from a woman under 30 in good health.

The rearrangement joins TRBV11-2 to TRBJ2-1; D unclear. The V gene lost 3 bases and the J gene lost 0 bases, with 9 bases spanning the gap. The length of the CDR3 is 15 residues. The V gene's germline CDR1 is SGHAT and CDR2 FQNNGV. CDR3 residues: CASSFTVSSYNEQFF. The CDR3 nucleotides are TGTGCCAGCAGCTTTACAGTTAGCTCCTACAATGAGCAGTTCTTC.

Many counts were recorded for this clonotype. The chain is built from TRBV12-3 or TRBV12-4 and TRBJ2-3; tentative D call: TRBD1 (5 bases). The ends were cut back, 3 bases at V and 6 bases at J, with 13 bases in the middle. This CDR3 spans 14 amino acids. The DNA for the CDR3 is TGTGCCAGCAGTTTGGGCCCGACAGCCGATACGCAGTATTTT. Its protein is CASSLGPTADTQYF.

V is TRBV5-1 and J is TRBJ1-1, with D perhaps matching TRBD1 (6 bases). Germline-derived CDR1 and CDR2 are SGHRS and YFSETQ. Trimming shortened V by 4 bases and J by 4 bases, and 17 bases separated the two germline ends. CDR3 length: 15 residues. CDR3 region: CASSPRGGLPTEAFF. The CDR3 region has the DNA TGCGCCAGCAGCCCCAGGGGAGGGTTGCCCACTGAAGCTTTCTTT. The full variable domain, rest sourced from reference TRBV5-1 and TRBJ1-1, is KAGVTQTPRYLIKTRGQQVTLSCSPISGHRSVSWYQQTPGQGLQFLFEYFSETQRNKGNFPGRFSGRQFSNSRSEMNVSTLELGDSALYLCASSPRGGLPTEAFFGQGTRLTVV.

This rearrangement joins TRBV7-6 to TRBJ2-2, with D perhaps being TRBD1 or TRBD2 (5 bases each). The germline gives CDR1 SGHVS, CDR2 FNYEAQ. The CDR3 is 18 residues long. The V gene lost 5 bases and the J gene lost 4 bases, with 23 bases spanning the gap. CDR3 protein: CASSQSASGPSGTGELFF. The CDR3 coding sequence is TGTGCCAGCAGCCAAAGTGCTTCGGGGCCCTCGGGCACCGGGGAGCTGTTTTTT.

The chain carries TRBV6-5 and TRBJ2-1, with TRBD2 as a possible D gene (7 bases). V shed 4 bases and J shed 7 bases, with 20 bases lying between them. Per the germline V gene, CDR1 is MNHEY and CDR2 is SVGAGI. The CDR3 is made up of 16 amino acids. DNA of the CDR3: TGTGCCAGCAGTTTAGACGTGGGGGGGGCGGGGAATGAGCAGTTCTTC. This gives the protein CASSLDVGGAGNEQFF.

This clonotype was recorded at least ten times. The chain is built from TRBV20-1 and TRBJ2-1; D possibly corresponds to TRBD2 (6 bases). Trimming took off 3 bases at V and 5 bases at J, with 14 bases between the two ends. This CDR3 spans 14 amino acids. The germline CDR1 and CDR2 sequences are DFQATT and SNEGSKA (reference sequence). For the CDR3, the DNA is TGCAGTGCTAGTAGCGGACGTGAACACAATGAGCAGTTCTTC. Its protein product is CSASSGREHNEQFF.

This clonotype was detected only a few times. The chain employs TRBV20-1 and TRBJ1-1; D is possibly TRBD1 (5 bases). Germline V CDR1 and CDR2: DFQATT, SNEGSKA (reference sequence). Trimming stripped 3 bases from V and 3 bases from J, with 11 bases between. CDR3 length equals 13 residues. The CDR3 protein is CSARQGVDTEAFF. The DNA for the CDR3 is TGCAGTGCTAGGCAGGGTGTAGACACTGAAGCTTTCTTT.

This chain links TRBV10-3 with TRBJ2-7; D is undetermined. The germline V and J ends were trimmed by 2 bases and 4 bases, with 9 bases remaining between them. Germline V lookup: CDR1 ENHRY, CDR2 SYGVKD. The CDR3 extends over 13 amino acids. Written as DNA, the CDR3 is TGTGCCATCAGTGAGCGGACCTCGTACGAGCAGTACTTC. It yields the protein CAISERTSYEQYF.

The V call is TRBV27, the J call TRBJ2-1; 9 bases match TRBD2. Germline CDR1 and CDR2: MNHEY and SMNVEV (reference sequence). This CDR3 region has 15 residues. V gave up 5 bases and J gave up 2 bases; unmatched junction bases: 4. The CDR3 coding sequence is TGTGCCAGCAGTCGGTCTAGCGGGGCCTACAATGAGCAGTTCTTC. Translating it yields CASSRSSGAYNEQFF.

This clonotype has only a few counts. V is TRBV30 and J is TRBJ2-3; D unclear. CDR3 length equals 13 residues. V was pared by 2 bases and J by 2 bases, with 8 bases between. Germline V gives CDR1 GTSNPN, CDR2 SVGIG (reference sequence). Here the CDR3 reads CAWSFGDTDTQYF. The CDR3 bases are TGTGCCTGGAGTTTTGGGGACACAGATACGCAGTATTTT.

Notes on this clonotype: The junction differs from germline at one of its ends, possibly a read error. The rearrangement uses TRBV7-9 and TRBJ2-1; tentatively, D is TRBD2 (6 bases). This CDR3 region has 13 residues. Germline lookup yields CDR1 SEHNR and CDR2 FQNEAQ (reference sequence). The CDR3 sequence: CASSLVGTPRPVF. In DNA, the CDR3 is TGTGCCAGCAGCTTAGTCGGGACTCCGCGTCCTGTCTTC. Using reference TRBV7-9 and TRBJ2-1 for the parts outside the CDR3, the full variable domain is DTGVSQNPRHKITKRGQNVTFRCDPISEHNRLYWYRQTLGQGPEFLTYFQNEAQLEKSRLLSDRFSAERPKGSFSTLEIQRTEQGDSAMYLCASSLVGTPRPVFGPGTRLTVL.

The chain links TRBV5-5 to TRBJ2-1, with 11 bases identical to TRBD2. Germline-derived CDR1 and CDR2 are SGHKS and YYEKEE (reference sequence). The trim removed 0 bases at V and 2 bases at J, leaving 7 bases unmatched. The CDR3 length is 18 residues. The CDR3 loop is CASSLGLAGGRTYNEQFF. The DNA for the CDR3 is TGTGCCAGCAGCTTGGGGCTAGCGGGAGGACGAACCTACAATGAGCAGTTCTTC.

The chain has TRBV9 and TRBJ1-3; 7 bases map to TRBD1. The V segment lost 7 bases and the J segment 0 bases; nucleotides outside the gene matches: 7. This CDR3 has 15 residues. Looked up from germline, CDR1 is SGDLS and CDR2 is YYNGEE. CDR3 sequence: CASGGGEHSGNTIYF. CDR3 sequence (DNA): TGTGCCAGCGGAGGGGGCGAACACTCTGGAAACACCATATATTTT.

This clonotype was observed at least ten times. This chain links TRBV10-3 with TRBJ2-5; 16 bases line up with TRBD2. This CDR3 is 18 amino acids long. The germline gives CDR1 ENHRY, CDR2 SYGVKD. The trim removed 6 bases at V and 5 bases at J, leaving 12 bases unmatched. CDR3 sequence: CAISAPGTSGGAEETQYF. DNA for the CDR3: TGTGCCATCAGCGCCCCCGGGACTAGCGGGGGGGCAGAGGAGACCCAGTACTTC.

This chain uses TRBV7-6 with TRBJ2-7; D gene uncertain. The CDR3 extends over 15 amino acids. V lost 5 bases, J lost 4 bases, and 18 bases lay in between. The germline V gene has CDR1 SGHVS and CDR2 FNYEAQ. CDR3 protein: CASSVGPQASYEQYF. CDR3 sequence (DNA): TGTGCCAGCAGCGTCGGACCCCAAGCCTCTTACGAGCAGTACTTC.

This chain connects TRBV15 to TRBJ2-7; TRBD1 matches at 8 bases. CDR1 is LNHNV and CDR2 is YYDKDF in the germline V gene (reference sequence). CDR3 size: 14 residues. V dropped 4 bases and J dropped 2; count of bases not matched to a gene: 4. CDR3 in amino acids: CATSTGQGAYEQYF. CDR3 nucleotide sequence: TGTGCCACCAGCACCGGACAGGGCGCCTACGAGCAGTACTTC.

The chain carries TRBV5-6 and TRBJ2-7; 10 nucleotides line up with TRBD2. V lost 2 bases, J lost 4 bases, and 6 bases stayed unmatched. The CDR3 is 15 residues long. Germline loops: CDR1 SGHDT, CDR2 YYEEEE. This CDR3 is CASSFASGGLYEQYF. The CDR3 DNA follows: TGTGCCAGCAGCTTTGCTAGCGGGGGCCTTTACGAGCAGTACTTC. The whole variable domain, filled in from reference TRBV5-6 and TRBJ2-7, reads DAGVTQSPTHLIKTRGQQVTLRCSPKSGHDTVSWYQQALGQGPQFIFQYYEEEERQRGNFPDRFSGHQFPNYSSELNVNALLLGDSALYLCASSFASGGLYEQYFGPGTRLTVT.

This clonotype came up a few times. This chain connects TRBV7-9 to TRBJ2-4; 9 bases are shared with TRBD1. CDR3 size: 16 residues. Germline V gives CDR1 SEHNR, CDR2 FQNEAQ (reference sequence). V shed 1 base and J 1 base; nucleotides not matched to a gene: 2. This chain's CDR3 is CASSLVQGAAKNIQYF. DNA of the CDR3: TGTGCCAGCAGCTTAGTACAGGGGGCGGCCAAAAACATTCAGTACTTC.

This clonotype showed up just a few times. This chain links TRBV9 with TRBJ2-2; 7 nucleotides match TRBD2. CDR1 is SGDLS, CDR2 YYNGEE, per germline. V trimming: 3 bases; J trimming: 0 bases; junction bases outside the gene matches: 8. CDR3 length: 17 amino acids. CDR3 sequence (DNA): TGTGCCAGCAGCGCCCCCCCCGGGACTACGAACACCGGGGAGCTGTTTTTT. It codes for CASSAPPGTTNTGELFF. Looking up the rest from reference TRBV9 and TRBJ2-2 gives the full variable domain: DSGVTQTPKHLITATGQRVTLRCSPRSGDLSVYWYQQSLDQGLQFLIQYYNGEERAKGNILERFSAQQFPDLHSELNLSSLELGDSALYFCASSAPPGTTNTGELFFGEGSRLTVL.

The genes are TRBV25-1 and TRBJ1-4; 10 nucleotides agree with TRBD1. Germline V lookup: CDR1 MGHDK, CDR2 SYGVNS. CDR3 length: 16 residues. The V gene end was trimmed by 6 bases and the J gene end by 6 bases; junction bases not matched to a gene: 10. The CDR3 coding sequence is TGTGCCAGCAGCCAGAGGACCGGGACAGGGGATGAAAAACTGTTTTTT. This codes for CASSQRTGTGDEKLFF.